This T cell receptor beta chain is drawn from a study of Tregs in tolerant kidney transplant recipients. The CDR3 runs to 15 residues. Trimming removed 5 bases at V and 5 bases at J, with 19 bases between. CDR1 is SGHTA and CDR2 is FQGNSA in the germline V gene. Profiling relied on immunoSEQ multiplex PCR, and the TCRdb table lists in-frame clones only, not all of them. The sample shows approximately 99,000 clones, around 91% of them seen only once. Regarding this clone: No antigen is known for it.

Study conclusions and caveats: Activated donor B cell expansion appeared to reveal the most relevant donor-specific TCRbeta repertoire.

The specimen was CD4+ T cells from blood, collected before the transplant. The chain joins TRBV7-2 to TRBJ2-7; weak D call: TRBD2 (7 bases). This sequence was found in a human donor who received a combined kidney and bone marrow transplant. CDR3 residues: CASSPRGRAGDEQYF. The CDR3 bases are TGTGCCAGCAGCCCTAGGGGGAGGGCCGGGGACGAGCAGTACTTC.